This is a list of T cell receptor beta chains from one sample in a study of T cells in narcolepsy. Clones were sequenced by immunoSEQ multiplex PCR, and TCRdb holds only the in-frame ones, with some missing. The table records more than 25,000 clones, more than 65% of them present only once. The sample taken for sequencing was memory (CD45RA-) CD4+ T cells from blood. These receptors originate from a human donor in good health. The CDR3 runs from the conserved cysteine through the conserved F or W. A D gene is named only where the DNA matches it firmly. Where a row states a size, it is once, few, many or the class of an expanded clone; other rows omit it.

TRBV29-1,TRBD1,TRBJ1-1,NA,TGCAGCGCTTGGGCGACAGGGGGCGGCACTGAAGCTTTCTTT,CSAWATGGGTEAFF
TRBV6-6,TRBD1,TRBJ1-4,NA,TGTGCCAGCAGTTACGGACAGGGGCTCCATGAAAAACTGTTTTTT,CASSYGQGLHEKLFF
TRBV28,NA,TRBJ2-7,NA,TGTGCCAGCAGTCCGCCCCCCCCCAAAGAGCAGTACTTC,CASSPPPPKEQYF
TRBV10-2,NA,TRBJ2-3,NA,TGCGCCAGCAGAGTCGGGGGCCGCACAGATACGCAGTATTTT,CASRVGGRTDTQYF
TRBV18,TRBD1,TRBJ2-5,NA,TGTGCCAGCTCACCGGGGACAGAGCAAGAGACCCAGTACTTC,CASSPGTEQETQYF
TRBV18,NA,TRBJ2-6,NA,TGTGCCAGCTCACCACCGGGTCGGGTGGAATCTGGGGCCAACGTCCTGACTTTC,CASSPPGRVESGANVLTF
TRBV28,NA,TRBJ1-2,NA,TGTGCCAGCAGACGCGGGAGCTCCTCCCATGGCTACACCTTC,CASRRGSSSHGYTF
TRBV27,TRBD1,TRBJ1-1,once,TGTGCCAGCAGCACGACAGGGGGAGGGGAAGCTTTCTTT,CASSTTGGGEAFF
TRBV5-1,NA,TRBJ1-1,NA,TGCGCCAGCAGTTACTCCGGGCCCGGTGGGACTGAAGCTTTCTTT,CASSYSGPGGTEAFF
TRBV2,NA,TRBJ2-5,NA,TGTGCCAGCAGTCGGGACATCCAAGAGACCCAGTACTTC,CASSRDIQETQYF
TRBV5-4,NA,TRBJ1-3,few,TGTGCCAGCAGCTTGGGGGGGGAGGCCTCTGGAAACACCATATATTTT,CASSLGGEASGNTIYF
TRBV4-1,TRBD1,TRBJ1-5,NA,TGCGCCAGCAGCTTGGACAGGGGTAACCAGCCCCAGCATTTT,CASSLDRGNQPQHF
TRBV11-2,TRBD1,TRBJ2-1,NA,TGTGCCAGCAGCTTAGGAAGGGTCGACAGGGGTAATTACTACAATGAGCAGTTCTTC,CASSLGRVDRGNYYNEQFF
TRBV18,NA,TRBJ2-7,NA,TGTGCCAGCTCACCAATGACGGAGGCCTACGAGCAGTACTTC,CASSPMTEAYEQYF
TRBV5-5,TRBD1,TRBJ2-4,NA,TGTGCCAGCAGAGAGCGGCAGGGGGCCGCCAAAAACATTCAGTACTTC,CASRERQGAAKNIQYF
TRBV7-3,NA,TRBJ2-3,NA,TGTGCCAGCAGCCCATACACCGCAGATACGCAGTATTTT,CASSPYTADTQYF
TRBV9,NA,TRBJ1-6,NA,TGTGCCAGCAGCGCGGCCGGCTCCTATAATTCACCCCTCCACTTT,CASSAAGSYNSPLHF
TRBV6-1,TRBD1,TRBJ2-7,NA,TGTGCCAGTCAACCCAATCGGGACAGCTTCTACGAGCAGTACTTC,CASQPNRDSFYEQYF
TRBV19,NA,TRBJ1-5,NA,TGTGCCAGTAGTATTCTTGCGGGGGAGAGGCCCCAGCATTTT,CASSILAGERPQHF
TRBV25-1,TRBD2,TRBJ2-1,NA,TGTGCCAGCAGTGAACCGGCTAGCGGGAGGGTCTACAATGAGCAGTTCTTC,CASSEPASGRVYNEQFF
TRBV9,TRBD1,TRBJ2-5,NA,TGTGCCAGCAGCGCGTACCCGACAGGGAGTAAAGAGACCCAGTACTTC,CASSAYPTGSKETQYF
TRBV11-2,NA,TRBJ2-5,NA,TGTGCCAGCAGCCCCCGGCGGACATATCAAGAGACCCAGTACTTC,CASSPRRTYQETQYF
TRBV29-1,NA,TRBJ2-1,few,TGCAGCGCCCGGGGAGGGGGGGCTTACAATGAGCAGTTCTTC,CSARGGGAYNEQFF
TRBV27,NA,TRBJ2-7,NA,TGTGCCAGCAGAGGCCTAAGCGAGCAGTACTTC,CASRGLSEQYF
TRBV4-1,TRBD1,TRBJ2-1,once,TGCGCCAGCAGCATAGTTCCCCAGGGGGTTTCCTACAATGAGCAGTTCTTC,CASSIVPQGVSYNEQFF
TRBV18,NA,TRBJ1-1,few,TGTGCCACCCGGGCGGGAAACACTGAAGCTTTCTTT,CATRAGNTEAFF
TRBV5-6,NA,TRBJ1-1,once,TGTGCCAGCAGCAGGGGGTTCACTGAAGCTTTCTTT,CASSRGFTEAFF
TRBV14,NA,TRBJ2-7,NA,TGTGCCAGCAGCCCGACAAGGTTGTCCTACGAGCAGTACTTC,CASSPTRLSYEQYF
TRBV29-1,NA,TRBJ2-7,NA,TGCAGCGTTGGACAGGATAACTACGAGCAGTACTTC,CSVGQDNYEQYF
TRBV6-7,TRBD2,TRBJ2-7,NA,TGTGCCAGCAGTTCCGGGGGGAACCGATACGAGCAGTACTTC,CASSSGGNRYEQYF
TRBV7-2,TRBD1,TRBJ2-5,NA,TGTGCCAGCAGCTTAGTAGACAGGGCCCAAGAGACCCAGTACTTC,CASSLVDRAQETQYF
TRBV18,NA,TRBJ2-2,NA,TGTGCCAGCTCACCTCTTTCCGAAACCGGGGAGCTGTTTTTT,CASSPLSETGELFF
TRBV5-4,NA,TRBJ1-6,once,TGTGCCAGCAGCACCCGATTTAATTCACCCCTCCACTTT,CASSTRFNSPLHF
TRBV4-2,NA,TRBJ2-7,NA,TGTGCCAGCAGCCAAGATCGGGTGGGATCCGAGCAGTACTTC,CASSQDRVGSEQYF
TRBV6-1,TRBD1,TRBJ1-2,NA,TGTGCCAGCAGTGTCCGGACAGGGGATTTTAACTATGGCTACACCTTC,CASSVRTGDFNYGYTF
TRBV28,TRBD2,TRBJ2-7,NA,TGTGCCAGCAGCCCCCCGGGACTAGCGAGACGCTACGAGCAGTACTTC,CASSPPGLARRYEQYF
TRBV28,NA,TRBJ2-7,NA,TGTGCCAGCAGACTCGACGGGACAGCGGGGGAGCGGTACTTC,CASRLDGTAGERYF
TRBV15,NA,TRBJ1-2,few,TGTGCCACCAGCAGGACCCGGGGCACGCACTATGGCTACACCTTC,CATSRTRGTHYGYTF
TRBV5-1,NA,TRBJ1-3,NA,TGCGCCAGCAGCTTGTTATCCCGTGGCCAAGGAAACACCATATATTTT,CASSLLSRGQGNTIYF
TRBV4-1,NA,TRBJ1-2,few,TGCGCCAGCAGCCAAGTTGGCAGGTCGGCCGGGGGCTACACCTTC,CASSQVGRSAGGYTF
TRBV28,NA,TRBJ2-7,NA,TGTGCCAGCAGACTCCAATCTGACAGGCCCTACGAGCAGTACTTC,CASRLQSDRPYEQYF
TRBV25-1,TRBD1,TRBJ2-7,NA,TGTGCCAGCAGTGGGGACCGGGGACAGTACGAGCAGTACTTC,CASSGDRGQYEQYF
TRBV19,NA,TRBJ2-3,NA,TGTGCCAGTAGTAGTTCGGGGGTGTCAGATACGCAGTATTTT,CASSSSGVSDTQYF
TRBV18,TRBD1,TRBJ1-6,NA,TGTGCCAGCTCACCACGGGACAGTAAAACACCCCTCCACTTT,CASSPRDSKTPLHF
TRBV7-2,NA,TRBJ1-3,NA,TGTGCCAGCAGCTTATTAGGCTCTGGAAACACCATATATTTT,CASSLLGSGNTIYF
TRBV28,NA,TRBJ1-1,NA,TGTGCCAGCAAACAGGGCGGGAACACTGAAGCTTTCTTT,CASKQGGNTEAFF
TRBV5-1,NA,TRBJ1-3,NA,TGCGCCAGCAGCTTGGAAGCCGAGGGACTTGGAAACACCATATATTTT,CASSLEAEGLGNTIYF
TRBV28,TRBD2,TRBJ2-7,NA,TGTGCCAGACTTAAGTCCACTAGCGGGAGGCTTCCCTACGAGCAGTACTTC,CARLKSTSGRLPYEQYF
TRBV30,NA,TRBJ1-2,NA,TGTGCCTGGACTAAAAACAGGGTATCCTATGGCTACACCTTC,CAWTKNRVSYGYTF
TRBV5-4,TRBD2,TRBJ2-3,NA,TGTGCCAGCGAGGGCGGGAGGGCCGTAAAGACGCAGTATTTT,CASEGGRAVKTQYF
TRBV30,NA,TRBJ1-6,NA,TGTGCCTGGAGTGTAGCGGGGGCAAGTAATTCACCCCTCCACTTT,CAWSVAGASNSPLHF
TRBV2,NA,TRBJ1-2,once,TGTGCCAGCAGTGAACGGGGCAGGGCCTCGAGTGGCTACACCTTC,CASSERGRASSGYTF
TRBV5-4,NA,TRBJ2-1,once,TGTGCCAGCAGCGCCGGGAGCTCCTACAATGAGCAGTTCTTC,CASSAGSSYNEQFF
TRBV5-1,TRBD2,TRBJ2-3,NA,TGCGCCAGCCGTACTAGCGGGGGGGCCCTTTCAGATACGCAGTATTTT,CASRTSGGALSDTQYF
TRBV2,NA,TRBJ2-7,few,TGTGCCAGCAGTATAAACATAGGCTACGAGCAGTACTTC,CASSINIGYEQYF
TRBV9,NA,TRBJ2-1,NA,TGTGCCAGCAGCGTTGCGGTGGACTACAATGAGCAGTTCTTC,CASSVAVDYNEQFF
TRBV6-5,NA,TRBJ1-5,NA,TGTGCCAGCAGTCACCCACAGAAGCCCCAGCATTTT,CASSHPQKPQHF
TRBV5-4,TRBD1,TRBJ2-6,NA,TGTGCCAGCAGCCCTATGACAGGGACCTCTGGGGCCAACGTCCTGACTTTC,CASSPMTGTSGANVLTF
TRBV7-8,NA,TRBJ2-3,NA,TGTGCCAGCAGCTTAACGGAAACCGCCGTTACGCAGTATTTT,CASSLTETAVTQYF